This T cell receptor (beta chain) stems from a study of OX40 agonist ivuxolimab in advanced cancers. General study points: Among some nonresponders, normalized T-cell clonal expansion was also low. Average numbers of expanded clones were greater in CD8+ T cells than in CD4+.

This table comes from immunoSEQ multiplex PCR, and its TCRdb copy is limited to in-frame clones, with some not included. Of roughly 58,000 clones in the sample, 84% were seen once. With regard to this clone: Antigen specificity is unknown.

This material consisted of CD4+ or CD8+ T cells sorted from blood, taken in a trial of the OX40 agonist ivuxolimab. This TCR came from an adult with an advanced solid tumor such as melanoma, head and neck, liver or kidney cancer.

CDR3 nucleotides: TGTGCCAGCAGTGTCCGGACAGGTGCTAATGAAAAACTGTTTTTT. Translated, it gives CASSVRTGANEKLFF. The genes are TRBV6-1 and TRBJ1-4; 7 positions match TRBD1. Looked up from germline, CDR1 is MNHNS and CDR2 is SASEGT. The CDR3 has 15 residues. The V segment lost 4 bases and the J segment 3 bases; nucleotides outside the gene matches: 5.